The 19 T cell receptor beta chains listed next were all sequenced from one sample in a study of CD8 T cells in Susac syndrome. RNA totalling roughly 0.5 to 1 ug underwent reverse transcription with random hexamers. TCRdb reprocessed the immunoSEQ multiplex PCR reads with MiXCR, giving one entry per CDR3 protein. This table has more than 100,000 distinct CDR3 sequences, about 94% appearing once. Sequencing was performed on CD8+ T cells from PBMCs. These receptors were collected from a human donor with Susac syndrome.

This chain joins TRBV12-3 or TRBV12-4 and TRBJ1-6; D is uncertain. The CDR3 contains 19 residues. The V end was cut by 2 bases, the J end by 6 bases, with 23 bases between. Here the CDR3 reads CASSLPPGFGSFGNSPLHF. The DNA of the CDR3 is TGTGCCAGCAGTTTACCCCCAGGCTTTGGCAGTTTTGGTAATTCACCCCTCCACTTT.

In nucleotides, the CDR3 is TGTGCCAGCACAAGCGGGGGGGATCTCGGGACCCAGTACTTC. It specifies CASTSGGDLGTQYF. The V and J genes are TRBV9 and TRBJ2-5; 10 nucleotides match TRBD2. The germline gives CDR1 SGDLS, CDR2 YYNGEE. The CDR3 loop spans 14 amino acids. The V and J ends lost 6 bases and 7 bases, in that order; junction bases with no gene match: 9.

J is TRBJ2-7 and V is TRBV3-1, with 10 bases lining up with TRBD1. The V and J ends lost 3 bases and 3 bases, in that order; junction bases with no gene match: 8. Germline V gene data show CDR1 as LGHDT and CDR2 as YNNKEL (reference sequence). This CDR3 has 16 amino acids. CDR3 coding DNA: TGTGCCAGCAGCCAGGATATCCGGGACAGGGGCTACGAGCAGTACTTC. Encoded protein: CASSQDIRDRGYEQYF.

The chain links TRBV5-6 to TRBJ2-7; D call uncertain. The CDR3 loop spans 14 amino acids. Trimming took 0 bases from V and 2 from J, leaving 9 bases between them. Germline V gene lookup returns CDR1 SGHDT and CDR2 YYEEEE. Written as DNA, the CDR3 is TGTGCCAGCAGCTTGGGCAGCCTGACCTACGAGCAGTACTTC. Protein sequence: CASSLGSLTYEQYF.

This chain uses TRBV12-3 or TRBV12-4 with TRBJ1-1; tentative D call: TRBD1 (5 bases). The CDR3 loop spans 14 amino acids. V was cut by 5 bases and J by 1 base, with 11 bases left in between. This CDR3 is CASSAAGRNTEAFF. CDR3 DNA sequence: TGTGCCAGCAGTGCCGCAGGGAGGAACACTGAAGCTTTCTTT.

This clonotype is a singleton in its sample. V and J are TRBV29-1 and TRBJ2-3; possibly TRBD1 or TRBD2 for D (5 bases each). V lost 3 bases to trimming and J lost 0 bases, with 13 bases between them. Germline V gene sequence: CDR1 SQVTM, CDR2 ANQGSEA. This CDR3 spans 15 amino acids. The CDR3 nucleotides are TGCAGCGTTGACCGGGACGGTATAAGCACAGATACGCAGTATTTT. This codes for CSVDRDGISTDTQYF.

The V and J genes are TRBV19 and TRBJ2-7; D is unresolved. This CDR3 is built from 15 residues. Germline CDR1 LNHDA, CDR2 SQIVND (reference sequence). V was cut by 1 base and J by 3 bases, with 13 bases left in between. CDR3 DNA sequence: TGTGCCAGTAGTATAGGGCGAGATGGAGTCTACGAGCAGTACTTC. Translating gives CASSIGRDGVYEQYF.

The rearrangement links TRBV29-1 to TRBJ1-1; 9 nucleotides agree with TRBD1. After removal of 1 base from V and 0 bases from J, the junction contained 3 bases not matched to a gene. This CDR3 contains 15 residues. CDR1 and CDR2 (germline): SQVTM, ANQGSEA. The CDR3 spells CSVEGTGAMNTEAFF. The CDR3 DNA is TGCAGCGTTGAAGGGACAGGGGCAATGAACACTGAAGCTTTCTTT.

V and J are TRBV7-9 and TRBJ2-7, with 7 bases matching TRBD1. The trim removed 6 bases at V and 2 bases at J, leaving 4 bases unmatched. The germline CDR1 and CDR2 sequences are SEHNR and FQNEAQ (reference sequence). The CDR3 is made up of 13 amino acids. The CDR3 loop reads CASSGQDPYEQYF. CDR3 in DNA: TGTGCCAGCAGTGGACAGGACCCCTACGAGCAGTACTTC.

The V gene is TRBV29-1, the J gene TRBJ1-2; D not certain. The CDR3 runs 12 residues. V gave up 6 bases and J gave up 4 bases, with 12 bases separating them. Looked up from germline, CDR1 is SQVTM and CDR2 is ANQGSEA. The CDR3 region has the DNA TGCAGCGTCTTGACCCCGGGCTATGGCTACACCTTC. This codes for CSVLTPGYGYTF.

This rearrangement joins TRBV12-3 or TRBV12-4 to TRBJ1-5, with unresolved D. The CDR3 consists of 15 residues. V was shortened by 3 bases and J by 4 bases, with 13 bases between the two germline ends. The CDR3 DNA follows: TGTGCCAGCAGTTTCTCAGGAAGTGGTAATCAGCCCCAGCATTTT. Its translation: CASSFSGSGNQPQHF.

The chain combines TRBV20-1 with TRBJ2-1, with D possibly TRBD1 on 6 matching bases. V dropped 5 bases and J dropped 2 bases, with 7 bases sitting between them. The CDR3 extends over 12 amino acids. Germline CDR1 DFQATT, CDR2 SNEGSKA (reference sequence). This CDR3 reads CSAGGAYNEQFF. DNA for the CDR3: TGCAGTGCTGGGGGCGCCTACAATGAGCAGTTCTTC.

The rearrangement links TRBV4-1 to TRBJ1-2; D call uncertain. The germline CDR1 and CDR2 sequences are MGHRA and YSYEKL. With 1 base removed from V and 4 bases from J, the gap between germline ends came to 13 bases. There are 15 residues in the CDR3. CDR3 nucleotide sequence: TGCGCCAGCAGCCAAGCCCAAAGCACACGCTATGGCTACACCTTC. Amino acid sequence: CASSQAQSTRYGYTF.

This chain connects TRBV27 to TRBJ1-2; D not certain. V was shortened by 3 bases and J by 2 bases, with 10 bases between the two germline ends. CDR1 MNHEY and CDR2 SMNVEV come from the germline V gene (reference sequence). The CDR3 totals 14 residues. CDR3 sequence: CASSFLSTNYGYTF. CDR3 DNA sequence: TGTGCCAGCAGTTTCTTAAGTACGAACTATGGCTACACCTTC.

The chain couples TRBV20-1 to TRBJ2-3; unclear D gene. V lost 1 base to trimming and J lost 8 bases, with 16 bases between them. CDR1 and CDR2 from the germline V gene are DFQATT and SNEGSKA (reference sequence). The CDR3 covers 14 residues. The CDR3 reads CSARGAAGVLTQYF. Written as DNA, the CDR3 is TGCAGTGCTAGAGGGGCAGCCGGCGTCCTTACGCAGTATTTT.

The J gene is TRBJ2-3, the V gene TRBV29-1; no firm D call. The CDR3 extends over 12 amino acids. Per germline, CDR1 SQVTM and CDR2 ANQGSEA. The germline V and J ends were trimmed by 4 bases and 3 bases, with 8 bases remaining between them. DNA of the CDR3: TGCAGCGTTGGACCGAGGACAGATACGCAGTATTTT. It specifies CSVGPRTDTQYF.

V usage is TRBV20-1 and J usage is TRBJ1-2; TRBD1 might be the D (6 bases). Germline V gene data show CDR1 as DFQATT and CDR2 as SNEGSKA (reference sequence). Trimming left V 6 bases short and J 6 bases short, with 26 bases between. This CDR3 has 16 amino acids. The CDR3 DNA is TGCAGTGCCCCCTCCACCGGAACAGGGCGGCCTGATGGCTACACCTTC. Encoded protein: CSAPSTGTGRPDGYTF.

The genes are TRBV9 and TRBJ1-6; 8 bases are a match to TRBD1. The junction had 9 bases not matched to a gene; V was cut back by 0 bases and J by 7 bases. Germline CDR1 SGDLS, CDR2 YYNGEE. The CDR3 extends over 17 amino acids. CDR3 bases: TGTGCCAGCAGCGTAGAAGACCCCAGGACAGGGAATTCACCCCTCCACTTT. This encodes CASSVEDPRTGNSPLHF. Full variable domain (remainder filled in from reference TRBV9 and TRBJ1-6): DSGVTQTPKHLITATGQRVTLRCSPRSGDLSVYWYQQSLDQGLQFLIQYYNGEERAKGNILERFSAQQFPDLHSELNLSSLELGDSALYFCASSVEDPRTGNSPLHFGNGTRLTVT.

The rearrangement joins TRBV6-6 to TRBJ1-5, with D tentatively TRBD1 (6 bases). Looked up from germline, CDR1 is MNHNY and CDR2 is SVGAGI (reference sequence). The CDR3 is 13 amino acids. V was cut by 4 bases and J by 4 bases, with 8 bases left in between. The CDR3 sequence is CASSWGLNQPQHF. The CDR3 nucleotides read TGTGCCAGCAGTTGGGGGCTAAATCAGCCCCAGCATTTT.